The clone carrying this T cell receptor (beta chain) showed up just once. Clones were sequenced by immunoSEQ multiplex PCR, and TCRdb holds only the in-frame ones, with some missing. Of 20,000 to 30,000 clones in the sample, approximately 90% were seen once. This sample is drawn from a study of control samples from healthy donors and cancer patients. Germline CDR1 and CDR2: SGHRS and YFSETQ. V was trimmed by 0 bases and J by 1 base, leaving 10 bases between them. The CDR3 covers 15 residues. The chain is built from TRBV5-1 and TRBJ1-2; no firm D call. The TCR comes from a man in his fifties with lung cancer. The sequenced sample was PBMCs. The CDR3, as DNA: TGCGCCAGCAGCTTGGGCGGGAGCCTTAACTATGGCTACACCTTC. Protein product: CASSLGGSLNYGYTF.